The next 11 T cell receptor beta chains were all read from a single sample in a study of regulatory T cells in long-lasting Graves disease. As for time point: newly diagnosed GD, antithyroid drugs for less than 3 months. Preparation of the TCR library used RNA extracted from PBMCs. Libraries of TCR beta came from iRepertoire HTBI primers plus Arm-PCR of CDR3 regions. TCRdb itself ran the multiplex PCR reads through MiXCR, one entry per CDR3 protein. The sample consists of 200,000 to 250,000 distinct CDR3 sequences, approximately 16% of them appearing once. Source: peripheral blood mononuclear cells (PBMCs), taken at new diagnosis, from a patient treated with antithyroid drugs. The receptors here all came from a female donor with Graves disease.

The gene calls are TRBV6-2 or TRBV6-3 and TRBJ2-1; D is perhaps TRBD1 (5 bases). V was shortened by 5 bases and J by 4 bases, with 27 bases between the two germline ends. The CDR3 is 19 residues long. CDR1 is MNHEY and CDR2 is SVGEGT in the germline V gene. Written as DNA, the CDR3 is TGTGCCAGCAGTCTCTCCCCACTTTCGAGAAAACAGGATTACAATGAGCAGTTCTTC. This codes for CASSLSPLSRKQDYNEQFF.

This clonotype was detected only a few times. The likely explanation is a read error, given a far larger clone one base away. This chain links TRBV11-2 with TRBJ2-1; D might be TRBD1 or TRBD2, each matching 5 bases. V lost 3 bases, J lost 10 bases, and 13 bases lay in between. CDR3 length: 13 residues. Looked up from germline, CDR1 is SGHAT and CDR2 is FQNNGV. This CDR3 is CASSLGVDREQFF. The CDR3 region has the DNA TGTGCCAGCAGCTTGGGGGTAGATCGCGAGCAGTTCTTC.

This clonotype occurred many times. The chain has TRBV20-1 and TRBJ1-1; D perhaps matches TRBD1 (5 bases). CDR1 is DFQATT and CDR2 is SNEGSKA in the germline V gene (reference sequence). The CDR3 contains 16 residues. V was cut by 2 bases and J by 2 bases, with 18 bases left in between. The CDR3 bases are TGCAGTGCTAGACCATCCTCCGGGGCATTCAACACTGAAGCTTTCTTT. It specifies CSARPSSGAFNTEAFF.

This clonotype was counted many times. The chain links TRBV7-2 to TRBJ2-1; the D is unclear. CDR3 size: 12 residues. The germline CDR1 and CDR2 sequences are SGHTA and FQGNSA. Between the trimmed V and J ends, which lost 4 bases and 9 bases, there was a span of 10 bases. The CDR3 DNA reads TGTGCCAGCAGCTATAAGAGAGTTGAGCAGTTCTTC. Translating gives CASSYKRVEQFF.

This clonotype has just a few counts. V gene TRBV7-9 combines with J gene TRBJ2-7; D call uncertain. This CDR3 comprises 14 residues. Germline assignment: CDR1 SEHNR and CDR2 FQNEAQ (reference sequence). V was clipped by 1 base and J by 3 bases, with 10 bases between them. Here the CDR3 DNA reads TGTGCCAGCAGCTTAGAGGGAAAATACTACGAGCAGTACTTC. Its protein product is CASSLEGKYYEQYF.

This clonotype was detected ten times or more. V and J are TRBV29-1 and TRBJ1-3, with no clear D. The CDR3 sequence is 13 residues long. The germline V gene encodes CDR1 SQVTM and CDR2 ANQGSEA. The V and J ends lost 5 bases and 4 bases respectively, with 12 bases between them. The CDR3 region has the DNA TGCAGCGTTACCCCGGACGGGGGAAACACCATATATTTT. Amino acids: CSVTPDGGNTIYF.

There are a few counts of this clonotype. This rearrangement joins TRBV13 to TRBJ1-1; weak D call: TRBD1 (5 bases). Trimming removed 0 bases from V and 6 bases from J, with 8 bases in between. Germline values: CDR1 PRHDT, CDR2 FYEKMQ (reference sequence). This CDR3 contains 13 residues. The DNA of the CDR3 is TGTGCCAGCAGCTTAGGAGGCAGGGCTGAAGCTTTCTTT. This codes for CASSLGGRAEAFF.

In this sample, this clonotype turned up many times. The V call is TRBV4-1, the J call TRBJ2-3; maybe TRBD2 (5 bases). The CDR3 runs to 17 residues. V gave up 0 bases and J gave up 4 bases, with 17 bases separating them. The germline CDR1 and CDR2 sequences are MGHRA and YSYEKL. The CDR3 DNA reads TGCGCCAGCAGCCAAGATGGAGGTTTTTGGGGTTCAGATACGCAGTATTTT. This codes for CASSQDGGFWGSDTQYF.

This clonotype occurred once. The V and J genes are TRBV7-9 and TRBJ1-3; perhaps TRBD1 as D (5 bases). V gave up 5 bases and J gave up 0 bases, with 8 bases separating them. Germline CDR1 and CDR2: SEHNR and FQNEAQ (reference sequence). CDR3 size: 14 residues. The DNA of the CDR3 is TGTGCCAGCAGCAACAGGATCTCTGGAAACACCATATATTTT. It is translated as CASSNRISGNTIYF.

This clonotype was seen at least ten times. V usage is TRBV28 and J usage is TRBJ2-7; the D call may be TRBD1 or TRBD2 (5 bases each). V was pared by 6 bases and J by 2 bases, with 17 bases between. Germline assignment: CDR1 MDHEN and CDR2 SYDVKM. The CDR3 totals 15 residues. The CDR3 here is CASSPSVLGAYEQYF. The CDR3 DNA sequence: TGTGCCAGCAGCCCCTCGGTCTTGGGGGCCTACGAGCAGTACTTC.

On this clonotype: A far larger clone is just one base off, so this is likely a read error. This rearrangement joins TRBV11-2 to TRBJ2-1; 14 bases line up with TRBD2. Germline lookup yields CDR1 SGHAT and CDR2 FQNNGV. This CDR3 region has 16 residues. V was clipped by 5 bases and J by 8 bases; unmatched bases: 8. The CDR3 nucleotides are TGTGCCAGCAGCGGTTCGGGACTAGCGGGAGACGATGAGCAGTTCTTC. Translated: CASSGSGLAGDDEQFF.